Listed below are T cell receptor beta chains from one sample, sequenced in a study of CD8 T cells in ankylosing spondylitis. MiXCR, run by TCRdb on the 5' RACE reads, gives a single entry per CDR3 protein. The profile shows some 840,000 distinct CDR3 sequences, about 12% of them singletons. The specimen was blood, either unsorted or a sorted T cell fraction (not recorded which). These receptors were collected from a male donor with ankylosing spondylitis. Each CDR3 is given without its conserved first and last residue.

ASSSQAGQPQH | TRBJ1-5 | TRBV7-2
SVEDRGDRGSHEQY | TRBJ2-7 | TRBV29-1
SASGRNQETQY | TRBJ2-5 | TRBV20-1
SARRGNTEAF | TRBJ1-1 | TRBV20-1
SVDLSGSVGVETQY | TRBJ2-5 | TRBV29-1
ASSFFNQPQH | TRBJ1-5 | TRBV5-6
ASSQKREPQETQY | TRBJ2-5 | TRBV4-3
ASSYSLAGGQETQY | TRBJ2-5 | TRBV6-5
ATADSPHYTDTQY | TRBJ2-3 | TRBV5-1
ASSPGLAGVAEQF | TRBJ2-1 | TRBV4-2
SASFGSEQF | TRBJ2-1 | TRBV20-1
ASSYWGGPMGTEAF | TRBJ1-1 | TRBV6-2/TRBV6-3
ASSLNTGELF | TRBJ2-2 | TRBV5-1
ASSEVVTSGGLVGEETQY | TRBJ2-5 | TRBV12-3/TRBV12-4
SVRDRATSTDTQY | TRBJ2-3 | TRBV29-1
ASSFGGARNEQF | TRBJ2-1 | TRBV7-2
ASSPDRSGAF | TRBJ1-1 | TRBV28